Sequencing of this TCR beta chain was carried out in a study of shared clonotypes between healthy human individuals (dated by TCRdb to about 2020). Broadly, across the study: Two women and three men aged 18 to 49 years were included in the cohort. For each donor, CD4 naive and CD4 memory were each given three plates, CD8 naive was given two plates, and CD8 memory was given one plate. Different laboratories and diverse techniques were used to prepare libraries and sequence TCR repertoires, to increase sequencing depth and limit assay-specific biases. Blood TCR repertoires of about five healthy adults were deeply sequenced to estimate repertoire size and the extent of clonotype sharing between individuals. Per donor, leukapheresis produced somewhere between about 0.85 and 9.5 billion PBMCs. The investigation overall reported the following: Clonotypes shared by all four sorted-subset donors showed higher generation probabilities than non-shared clonotypes. Naive subsets generally had larger estimated clonotype richness than memory subsets. Sampling was limited to blood, and TCR repertoires in tissue likely differ from TCR repertoires in blood. Pairwise subsampling led to the expectation that sequencing depth would affect the degree of clonotype sharing among donors. Rarefaction of sorted-subset datasets indicated incomplete sequencing despite the large sequencing depth. About 5% of naive CD4, 3.5% of naive CD8, 2.3% of memory CD4, and around 0.4% of memory CD8 clonotypes were shared across several donors. Because the study included a small number of donors, the genetic and exposure-history diversity represented was limited.

According to the germline V gene, CDR1 reads SGHAT and CDR2 reads FQNNGV. The junction shows trimming of 1 base on V and 8 bases on J, plus 19 bases between the germline ends. The CDR3 starts with the cysteine, ends with the phenylalanine, and has 16 residues. Here the CDR3 DNA is all that survives: 48 bases in frame from base 1. On this clone itself: What this receptor recognizes is not known. No much larger clone is present one base from it, and per-base qualities are unavailable.

Using the deep immunoSEQ assay, TCR CDR3 regions were amplified from genomic DNA by multiplex PCR. Genomic DNA extracted from each cell subset was distributed evenly over all wells of several immunoSEQ 96-well plates, and each plate served as one replicate. Each replicate PCR for sorted subsets received approximately 220 ng genomic DNA, equal to roughly 30,000 T cell genomes. Purified libraries were measured with a Qubit 3.0 fluorometer, size-checked on a Bioanalyzer 2100, and measured again with the KAPA Library Quantification kit. A separate single-read 150-cycle Illumina NextSeq 550 flow cell was used to sequence each immunoSEQ 96-well plate. On the authors' methods: The immunoSEQ output contained only junctional sequences without quality scores, so filtering could not match that applied to full-length reads. Sequences were annotated with PyIR, a Python wrapper for IgBLAST v1.9, and V/J genes and CDR3 were assigned using IMGT germline references. Reads were filtered out if the reads had weak V/J assignments (E-value above 1e-6), no CDR3, stop codons, out-of-frame junctions, or ambiguous translated residues. V3J clonotypes were defined as sequences sharing an identical inferred V gene, J gene, and CDR3 amino acid sequence. Percentage overlap between repertoires was computed as shared unique clonotypes divided by the size of the smaller repertoire. Richness of each repertoire was evaluated using RTK rarefaction, the Chao1 estimator, and Recon v2.1 estimates of unobserved clonotypes. Generation probabilities for all TCRbeta clonotypes obtained by the gDNA method from a handful of donors were computed using OLGA. TCRdb obtained this table from immuneACCESS and retained in-frame rearrangements with V and J assigned. These tables miss some clones; where compared with another copy, unresolved V genes account for less than half of the shortfall, and the remainder is unexplained. That table supplies the V and J calls and clone size; D and trimming were determined from the DNA. The sample table lists over a million clones, approximately 97% of them with a count of one. The leading ten clones occupy over 1% of the sample.

The donors were healthy, HIV-negative adults with no recently reported acute infections or vaccinations. Every donor was a Caucasian adult residing in Nashville, Tennessee, USA. Magnetic negative selection was used to enrich CD4+ T cells, after which naive cells were positively selected on CD45RA and the negative fraction became the memory subset. Blood was obtained by leukapheresis, after which PBMCs were separated by Ficoll-Histopaque density gradient centrifugation and cryopreserved in liquid nitrogen vapor phase. Purity and quantity of every magnetically sorted T cell population were checked by analytical flow cytometry. Genomic DNA was isolated from each sorted fraction and quantified by UV absorbance on a Nanodrop 2000c.

The sequence was obtained from a young man in good health. Recombination joined TRBV11-2 with TRBJ2-3, with the D gene tentatively TRBD1 or TRBD2, based on 6 matching bases in each. Sequencing input: naive CD4+ T cells sorted from blood. Per the publication, the cell subset or site label means: CD45RA+ positively selected. The CDR3 here reads CASSLVGGAGAGTQYF. Here is the DNA: TGTGCCAGCAGCTTAGTGGGGGGCGCAGGGGCCGGTACGCAGTATTTT.